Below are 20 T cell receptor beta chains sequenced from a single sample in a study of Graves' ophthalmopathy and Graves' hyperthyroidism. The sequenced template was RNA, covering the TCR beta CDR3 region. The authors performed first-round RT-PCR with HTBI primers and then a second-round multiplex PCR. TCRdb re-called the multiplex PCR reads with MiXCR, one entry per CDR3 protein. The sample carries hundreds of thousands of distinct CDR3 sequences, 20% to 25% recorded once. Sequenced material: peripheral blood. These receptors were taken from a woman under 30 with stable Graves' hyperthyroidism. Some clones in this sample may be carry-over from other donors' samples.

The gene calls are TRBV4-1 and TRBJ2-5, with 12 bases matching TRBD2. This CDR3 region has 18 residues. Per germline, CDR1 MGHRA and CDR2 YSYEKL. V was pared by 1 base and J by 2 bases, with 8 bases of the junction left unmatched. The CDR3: CASSQGLAGAGGQETQYF. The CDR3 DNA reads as TGCGCCAGCAGCCAAGGACTAGCGGGAGCCGGAGGGCAAGAGACCCAGTACTTC.

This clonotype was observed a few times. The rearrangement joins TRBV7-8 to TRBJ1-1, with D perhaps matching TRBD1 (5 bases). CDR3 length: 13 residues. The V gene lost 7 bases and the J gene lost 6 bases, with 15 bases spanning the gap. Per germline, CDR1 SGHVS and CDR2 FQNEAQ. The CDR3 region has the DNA TGTGCCAGCAACTCCGGGGCCACGTCTGAAGCTTTCTTT. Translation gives CASNSGATSEAFF.

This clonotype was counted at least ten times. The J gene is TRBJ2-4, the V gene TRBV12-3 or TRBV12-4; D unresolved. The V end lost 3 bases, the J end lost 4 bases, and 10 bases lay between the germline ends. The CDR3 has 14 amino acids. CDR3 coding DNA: TGTGCCAGCAGTTTTTTAGACTCTAAAAACATTCAGTACTTC. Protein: CASSFLDSKNIQYF.

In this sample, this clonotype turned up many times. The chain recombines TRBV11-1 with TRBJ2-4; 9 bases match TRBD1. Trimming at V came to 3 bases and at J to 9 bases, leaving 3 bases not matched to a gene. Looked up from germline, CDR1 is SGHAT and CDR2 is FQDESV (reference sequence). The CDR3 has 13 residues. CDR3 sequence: CASSLDRGGIQYF. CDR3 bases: TGTGCCAGCAGCTTGGACAGGGGAGGCATTCAGTACTTC.

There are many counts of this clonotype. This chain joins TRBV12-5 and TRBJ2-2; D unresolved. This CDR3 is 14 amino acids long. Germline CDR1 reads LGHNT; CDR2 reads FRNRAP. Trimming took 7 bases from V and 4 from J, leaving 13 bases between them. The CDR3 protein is CASALSWVTGELFF. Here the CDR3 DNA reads TGTGCTAGTGCCTTGTCCTGGGTCACCGGGGAGCTGTTTTTT.

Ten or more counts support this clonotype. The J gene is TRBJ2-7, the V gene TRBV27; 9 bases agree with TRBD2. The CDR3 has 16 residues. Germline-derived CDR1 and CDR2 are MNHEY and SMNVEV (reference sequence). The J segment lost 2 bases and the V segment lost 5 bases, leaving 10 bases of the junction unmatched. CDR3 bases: TGTGCCAGCAGTCCAACTGGACTAGCGCCAACCTACGAGCAGTACTTC. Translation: CASSPTGLAPTYEQYF.

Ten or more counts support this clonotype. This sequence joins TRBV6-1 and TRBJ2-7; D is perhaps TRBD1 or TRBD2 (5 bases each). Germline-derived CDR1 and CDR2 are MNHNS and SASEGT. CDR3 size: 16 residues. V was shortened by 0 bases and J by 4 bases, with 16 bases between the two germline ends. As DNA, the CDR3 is TGTGCCAGCAGTGAAGCGGATTGGGGGACCATATACGAGCAGTACTTC. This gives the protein CASSEADWGTIYEQYF.

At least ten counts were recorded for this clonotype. In DNA form, the CDR3 reads TGTGCCAGCAGTACAGACGCTGGATCACCCCTCCACTTT. It encodes CASSTDAGSPLHF. The gene calls are TRBV2 and TRBJ1-6; no definite D call. The CDR3 sequence is 13 residues long. Germline V gene data show CDR1 as SNHLY and CDR2 as FYNNEI. The V end was cut by 5 bases, the J end by 10 bases, with 12 bases between.

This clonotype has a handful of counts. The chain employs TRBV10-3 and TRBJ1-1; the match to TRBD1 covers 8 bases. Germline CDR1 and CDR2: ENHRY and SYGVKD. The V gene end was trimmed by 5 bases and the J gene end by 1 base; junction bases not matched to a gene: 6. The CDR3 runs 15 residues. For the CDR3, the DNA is TGTGCCATCAGTCATCCCGGGACAGGGAACACTGAAGCTTTCTTT. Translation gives CAISHPGTGNTEAFF.

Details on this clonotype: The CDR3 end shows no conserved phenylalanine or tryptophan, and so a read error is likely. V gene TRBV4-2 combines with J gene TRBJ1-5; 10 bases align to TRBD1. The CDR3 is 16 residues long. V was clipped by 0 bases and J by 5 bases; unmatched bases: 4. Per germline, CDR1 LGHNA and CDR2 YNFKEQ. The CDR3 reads CASSQEGGQGYQPQHL. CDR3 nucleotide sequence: TGTGCCAGCAGCCAAGAGGGGGGACAGGGGTATCAGCCCCAGCATTTG.

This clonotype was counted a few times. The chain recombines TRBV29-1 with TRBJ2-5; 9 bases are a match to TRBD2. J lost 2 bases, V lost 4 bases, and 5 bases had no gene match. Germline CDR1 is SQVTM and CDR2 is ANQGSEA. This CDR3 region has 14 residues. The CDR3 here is CSVVLAGVQETQYF. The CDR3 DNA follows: TGCAGCGTTGTGTTAGCGGGGGTTCAAGAGACCCAGTACTTC.

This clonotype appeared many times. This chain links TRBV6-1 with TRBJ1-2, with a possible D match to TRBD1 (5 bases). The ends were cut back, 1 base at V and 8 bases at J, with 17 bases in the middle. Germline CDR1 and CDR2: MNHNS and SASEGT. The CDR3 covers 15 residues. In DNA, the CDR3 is TGTGCCAGCAGTGAAGTTTTAGGAACCCGGGACGGCTACACCTTC. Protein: CASSEVLGTRDGYTF.

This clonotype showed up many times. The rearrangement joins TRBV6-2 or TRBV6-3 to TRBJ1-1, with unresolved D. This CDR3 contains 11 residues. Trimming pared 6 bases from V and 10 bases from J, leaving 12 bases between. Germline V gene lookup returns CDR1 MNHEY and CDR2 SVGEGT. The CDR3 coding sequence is TGTGCCAGCAGGACAAATTCGGGAGCTTTCTTT. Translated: CASRTNSGAFF.

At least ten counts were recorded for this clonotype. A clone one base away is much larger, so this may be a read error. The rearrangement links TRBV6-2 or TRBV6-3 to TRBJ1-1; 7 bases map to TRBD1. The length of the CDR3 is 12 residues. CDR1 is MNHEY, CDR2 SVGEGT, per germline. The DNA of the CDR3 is TGTGCCAGCAGTTACCTGGGACAGCAAGCTTCCTTT. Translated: CASSYLGQQASF.

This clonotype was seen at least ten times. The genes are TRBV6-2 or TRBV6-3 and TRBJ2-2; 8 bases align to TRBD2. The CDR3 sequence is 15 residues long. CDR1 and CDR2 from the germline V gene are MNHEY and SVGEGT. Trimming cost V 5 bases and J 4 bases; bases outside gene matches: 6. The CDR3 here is CASSIGTRGTGELFF. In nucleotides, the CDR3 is TGTGCCAGCAGTATCGGGACTAGAGGCACCGGGGAGCTGTTTTTT.

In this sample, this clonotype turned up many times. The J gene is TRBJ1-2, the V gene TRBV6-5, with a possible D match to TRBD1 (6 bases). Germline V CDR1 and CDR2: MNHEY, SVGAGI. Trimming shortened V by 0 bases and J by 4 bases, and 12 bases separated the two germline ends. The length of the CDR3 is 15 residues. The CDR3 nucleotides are TGTGCCAGCAGTTACTCCAACAGGGCTGCCTATGGCTACACCTTC. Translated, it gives CASSYSNRAAYGYTF.

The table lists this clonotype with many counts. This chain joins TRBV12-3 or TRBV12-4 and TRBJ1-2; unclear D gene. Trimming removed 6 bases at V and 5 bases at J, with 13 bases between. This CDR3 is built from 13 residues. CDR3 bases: TGTGCCAGCAGCCCCCTGGGGATTTATGGCTACACCTTC. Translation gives CASSPLGIYGYTF.

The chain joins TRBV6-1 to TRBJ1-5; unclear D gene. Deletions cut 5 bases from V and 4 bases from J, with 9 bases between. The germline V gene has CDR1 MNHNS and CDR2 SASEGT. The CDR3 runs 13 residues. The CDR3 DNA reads TGTGCCAGCAGTACGGGCCCAAATCAGCCCCAGCATTTT. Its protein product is CASSTGPNQPQHF.

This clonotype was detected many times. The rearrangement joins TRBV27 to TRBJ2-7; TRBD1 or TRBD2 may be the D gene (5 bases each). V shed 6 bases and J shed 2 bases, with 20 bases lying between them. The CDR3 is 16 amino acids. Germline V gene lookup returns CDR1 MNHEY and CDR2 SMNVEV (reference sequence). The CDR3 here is CASRSLKGRGTYEQYF. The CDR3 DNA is TGTGCCAGCAGGTCCCTTAAGGGACGGGGAACCTACGAGCAGTACTTC.

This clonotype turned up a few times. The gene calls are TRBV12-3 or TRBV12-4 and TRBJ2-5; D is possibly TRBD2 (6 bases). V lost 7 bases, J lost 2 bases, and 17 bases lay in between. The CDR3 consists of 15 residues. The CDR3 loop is CASTLVGTPQETQYF. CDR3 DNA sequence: TGTGCCAGCACCTTAGTGGGGACTCCTCAAGAGACCCAGTACTTC.